The source of this T cell receptor beta chain is a study of shared clonotypes between healthy human individuals (dated by TCRdb to the early 2020s). For context, the study as a whole: Three men and a couple of women, aged 18 to 49 years, made up the cohort. For each donor, CD4 naive and CD4 memory were each run on three plates, CD8 naive on two plates, and CD8 memory on one plate. The study deeply sequenced blood TCR repertoires of several healthy adults to estimate repertoire size and the extent of clonotype sharing between individuals. Libraries were prepared and TCR repertoires were sequenced by different laboratories using diverse techniques, in order to increase sequencing depth and limit assay-specific biases. Per donor, leukapheresis produced somewhere between about 0.9 and 9 billion PBMCs.

Of note for this clone: The target of this receptor is not known. No much larger clone exists at a distance of one base, and base qualities are not known.

Reading the germline V gene (reference sequence) gives CDR1 SGHNT and CDR2 YYREEE. From cysteine to phenylalanine, the CDR3 is 18 amino acids long. Here the CDR3 DNA is all that survives: 54 bases in frame from base 1. V drops 4 bases and J drops 0 bases, leaving 22 bases in between. General findings and caveats noted by the study authors: Rarefaction of sorted-subset datasets indicated incomplete sequencing despite the large sequencing depth. Sampling was limited to blood, and TCR repertoires in tissue likely differ from TCR repertoires in blood. About 5% of naive CD4, 3.5% of naive CD8, 2.3% of memory CD4, and around 0.4% of memory CD8 clonotypes were shared across several donors. Pairwise subsampling indicated that sequencing depth was expected to affect the degree of clonotype sharing among donors. Clonotypes shared by all four sorted-subset donors showed higher generation probabilities than non-shared clonotypes. Estimated clonotype richness was generally larger for naive than for memory subsets. Because the study included only a small number of donors, the genetic and exposure-history diversity represented was limited.

Using the deep immunoSEQ assay, multiplex PCR amplified TCR CDR3 regions from genomic DNA. Genomic DNA extracted from each cell subset was distributed evenly over all wells of several immunoSEQ 96-well plates, and each plate served as one replicate. For sorted subsets, roughly 200 ng genomic DNA, equal to tens of thousands of T cell genomes, was loaded into each replicate PCR. Purified libraries were quantified with a Qubit 3.0 fluorometer, sized on a Bioanalyzer 2100, and re-quantified with the KAPA Library Quantification kit. Each immunoSEQ 96-well plate was sequenced on its own single-read 150-cycle Illumina NextSeq 550 flow cell. Per the original workflow: Because the immunoSEQ output included only junctional sequences and no quality scores, the filtering could not be the same as the filtering used for full-length reads. To assign V/J genes and CDR3, sequences were annotated using PyIR, a Python wrapper for IgBLAST v1.9, with IMGT germline references. Reads were filtered out if the reads had weak V/J assignments (E-value above 1e-6), no CDR3, stop codons, out-of-frame junctions, or ambiguous translated residues. A V3J clonotype was defined by an identical inferred V gene, J gene, and CDR3 amino acid sequence. Percentage overlap between repertoires was calculated by dividing the number of shared unique clonotypes by the size of the smaller repertoire. RTK rarefaction, the Chao1 estimator, and Recon v2.1 estimates of unobserved clonotypes were used to assess repertoire richness. OLGA was used to compute generation probabilities for all TCRbeta clonotypes that the gDNA method yielded from a few donors. The immuneACCESS repertoire file appears here via TCRdb, limited to in-frame rearrangements. These files lack a portion of the clones; in checked studies, under half of the deficit traces to unresolved V genes, and the cause of the others is not known. That table supplies the V and J calls and clone size; D and trimming were determined from the DNA. A total of around 2.5 million clones appear in this sample, roughly 93% of them only once. The ten largest clonotypes hold around 0.37% of the sample.

The donors were healthy, HIV-negative adults with no recently reported acute infections or vaccinations. All donors were Caucasian adults living in Nashville, Tennessee, USA. Magnetic negative selection was used to enrich CD4+ T cells, after which naive cells were positively selected on CD45RA and the negative fraction became the memory subset. Blood was collected by leukapheresis, and PBMCs were isolated by Ficoll-Histopaque density gradient centrifugation and then cryopreserved in liquid nitrogen vapor phase. Purity and quantity of every magnetically sorted T cell population were checked by analytical flow cytometry. Genomic DNA was isolated from each sorted fraction and quantified by UV absorbance on a Nanodrop 2000c.

The receptor's source is a man younger than 30 in good health. Some clones in this sample may be carry-over from other donors' samples. The sample taken for sequencing was naive CD4+ T cells from PBMCs. The sample's cell subset or site label, in plain terms: CD45RA+ positively selected. The rearranged segments are TRBV5-4 and TRBJ1-1; there is no confident call for the D gene. CDR3 region: CASSPLPANEWMNTEAFF. Here is the DNA: TGTGCCAGCAGCCCACTCCCCGCCAATGAATGGATGAACACTGAAGCTTTCTTT.